This passage covers 8 T cell receptor beta chains from one sample sequenced in a study of Graves' ophthalmopathy and Graves' hyperthyroidism. Amplifying from RNA transcripts, the study obtained TCR beta CDR3 regions. After a first-round RT-PCR with HTBI primers, a second-round multiplex PCR was run. Each CDR3 protein is one row after TCRdb ran MiXCR on the multiplex PCR reads. The sample shows under 400,000 distinct CDR3 sequences, 15% to 20% of them seen only once. The specimen was peripheral blood. The receptors were sampled from an adult man with Graves' ophthalmopathy.

This clonotype occurred many times. The genes are TRBV27 and TRBJ1-4; TRBD1 matches 8 bases. The CDR3 is 14 residues long. The V gene end was trimmed by 5 bases and the J gene end by 12 bases; junction bases not matched to a gene: 11. Germline-derived CDR1 and CDR2 are MNHEY and SMNVEV (reference sequence). CDR3 sequence (DNA): TGTGCCAGCAGTCCTCTGGACAGGGTTTGGGAACTGTTTTTT. This encodes CASSPLDRVWELFF.

There are many counts of this clonotype. CDR3 residues: CASSQPRDRGETQYF. CDR3 sequence (DNA): TGTGCCAGCAGTCAACCCCGGGACAGGGGTGAGACCCAGTACTTC. The chain is built from TRBV6-4 and TRBJ2-5; 10 bases match TRBD1. Germline-derived CDR1 and CDR2 are MRHNA and SNTAGT. J lost 5 bases, V lost 5 bases, and 8 bases had no gene match. The CDR3 runs to 15 residues.

Ten or more counts support this clonotype. The genes are TRBV7-8 and TRBJ1-3; D gene ambiguous. V lost 0 bases to trimming and J lost 3 bases, with 0 bases between them. CDR3 length equals 12 residues. From germline, CDR1 is SGHVS and CDR2 FQNEAQ. The CDR3 DNA sequence: TGTGCCAGCAGCTTAGCTGGAAACACCATATATTTT. Translated: CASSLAGNTIYF. The variable domain in full, completed from reference TRBV7-8 and TRBJ1-3, reads GAGVSQSPRYKVAKRGQDVALRCDPISGHVSLFWYQQALGQGPEFLTYFQNEAQLDKSGLPSDRFFAERPEGSVSTLKIQRTQQEDSAVYLCASSLAGNTIYFGEGSWLTVV.

This clonotype was observed many times. The gene calls are TRBV27 and TRBJ1-1; possibly TRBD1 for D (5 bases). The CDR3 runs 13 residues. V was trimmed by 7 bases and J by 4 bases, leaving 13 bases between them. The V gene's germline CDR1 is MNHEY and CDR2 SMNVEV (reference sequence). CDR3 nucleotide sequence: TGTGCCAGCACCCTCCGGGGGGGCACTGAAGCTTTCTTT. This sequence encodes CASTLRGGTEAFF.

This clonotype was recorded many times. The rearrangement uses TRBV6-2 or TRBV6-3 and TRBJ1-5, with D perhaps matching TRBD1 (5 bases). V was clipped by 0 bases and J by 7 bases, with 16 bases between them. Germline lookup yields CDR1 MNHEY and CDR2 SVGEGT. This CDR3 comprises 16 residues. DNA of the CDR3: TGTGCCAGCAGTTACTCGGGGCCAGCGGGAGGCCAGCCCCAGCATTTT. Amino acid sequence: CASSYSGPAGGQPQHF.

This clonotype was recorded many times. The chain uses TRBV7-2 and TRBJ2-5; D might be TRBD1 or TRBD2, each matching 5 bases. V dropped 4 bases and J dropped 5 bases, with 11 bases sitting between them. Germline V gene sequence: CDR1 SGHTA, CDR2 FQGNSA. The CDR3 runs to 13 residues. CDR3 residues: CASSYGAGETQYF. CDR3 nucleotides: TGTGCCAGCAGCTACGGGGCAGGGGAGACCCAGTACTTC.

There are many counts of this clonotype. The V and J genes are TRBV5-1 and TRBJ1-1; D is uncertain. Per the germline V gene, CDR1 is SGHRS and CDR2 is YFSETQ. Trimming took 0 bases from V and 3 from J, leaving 15 bases between them. This CDR3 is built from 16 residues. The CDR3 region is CASSLGGSGSHTEAFF. DNA for the CDR3: TGCGCCAGCAGCTTGGGGGGTAGTGGCTCACACACTGAAGCTTTCTTT.

The sample holds many counts of this clonotype. This chain joins TRBV7-9 and TRBJ2-5; weak D call: TRBD1 (5 bases). V lost 4 bases and J lost 2, with 14 bases in between. The CDR3 is made up of 15 amino acids. CDR1 is SEHNR, CDR2 FQNEAQ, per germline (reference sequence). The CDR3 spells CASSSPGKEQETQYF. The CDR3 coding sequence is TGTGCCAGCAGCTCCCCAGGGAAGGAACAAGAGACCCAGTACTTC.